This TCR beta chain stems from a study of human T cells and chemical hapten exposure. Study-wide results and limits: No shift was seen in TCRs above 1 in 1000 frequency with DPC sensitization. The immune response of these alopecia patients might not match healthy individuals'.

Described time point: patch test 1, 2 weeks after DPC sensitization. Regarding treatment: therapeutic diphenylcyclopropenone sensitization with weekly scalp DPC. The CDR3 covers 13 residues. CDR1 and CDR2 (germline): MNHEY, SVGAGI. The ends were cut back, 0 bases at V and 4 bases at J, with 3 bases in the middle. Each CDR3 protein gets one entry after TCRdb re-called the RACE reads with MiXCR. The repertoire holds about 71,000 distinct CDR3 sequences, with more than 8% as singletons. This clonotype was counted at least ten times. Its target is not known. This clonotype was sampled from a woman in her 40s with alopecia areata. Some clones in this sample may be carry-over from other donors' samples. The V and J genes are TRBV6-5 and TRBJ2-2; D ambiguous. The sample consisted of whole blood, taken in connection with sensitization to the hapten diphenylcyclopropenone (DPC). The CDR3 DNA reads TGTGCCAGCAGTTACTCGAGCACCGGGGAGCTGTTTTTT. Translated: CASSYSSTGELFF.